These T cell receptor beta chains were read from a single sample in a study of blood T cells in healthy people across ages. Using its own MiXCR run on the 5' RACE reads, TCRdb lists one record per CDR3 protein. The repertoire holds around 2 million distinct CDR3 sequences, with 30% to 40% as singletons. What was sequenced was blood. The origin of the receptors is a human donor in good health. The CDR3 runs from the conserved cysteine through the conserved F or W. A D gene is named only where the DNA matches it firmly. Expanded clones are given a class, and other clones once, few, many or no size at all.

>TRBD1|few|TRBV6-1|TRBJ2-7
TGTGCCAGCAGTGCCGGGACAGGAGATAGCTCCTACGAGCAGTACTTC
CASSAGTGDSSYEQYF
>TRBD2|few|TRBV6-5|TRBJ2-7
TGTGCCAGCAGTTACTCGGCGGCTAGCGGCCCCTACGAGCAGTACTTC
CASSYSAASGPYEQYF
>TRBD2|NA|TRBV7-2|TRBJ2-3
TGTGCCAGCAGCCAGCCAGGACTAGCGGGTGTTGATACGCAGTATTTT
CASSQPGLAGVDTQYF
>TRBD2|NA|TRBV2|TRBJ2-5
TGTGCCGGCGGGGGGAGGCGCCAAGAGACCCAGTACTTC
CAGGGRRQETQYF
>NA|once|TRBV5-5|TRBJ2-7
TGTGCCAGCAGCTTCGACCGCGCTAATATCAACGAGCAGTACTTC
CASSFDRANINEQYF
>NA|many|TRBV6-5|TRBJ1-2
TGTGCCAGCGGCAAAGCAGCTGGGTATGGCTACACCTTC
CASGKAAGYGYTF
>NA|NA|TRBV3-1|TRBJ1-1
TGTGCCAGCAGCCAAGGATTCCAGCGTGAAGCTTTCTTT
CASSQGFQREAFF
>NA|few|TRBV2|TRBJ2-7
TGTGCCAGCAGTTCGGACTCCTCGGAGTACTTC
CASSSDSSEYF
>NA|few|TRBV4-2|TRBJ1-5
TGTGCCAGCAGCCTAAACAGGGATGATCAGCCCCAGCATTTT
CASSLNRDDQPQHF
>TRBD1|NA|TRBV12-3/TRBV12-4|TRBJ1-4
TGTGCCAGCAGTTGGGACAGGGTTGCAACTAATGAAAAACTGTTTTTT
CASSWDRVATNEKLFF
>NA|few|TRBV6-5|TRBJ1-2
TGTGCCAGCACCCGACAGGATGACTATGGCTACACCTTC
CASTRQDDYGYTF
>NA|NA|TRBV7-9|TRBJ2-1
TGTGCCAGCAGTCGGTGGGACCCAAGTACCTACAATGAGCAGTTCTTC
CASSRWDPSTYNEQFF
>NA|few|TRBV4-3|TRBJ1-2
TGCGCCAGCAGCCAAGAAATGACCCCAGGGGTAGATGGGTTCGGCTACACCTTC
CASSQEMTPGVDGFGYTF
>TRBD1|NA|TRBV5-1|TRBJ2-2
TGCGCCAGCAGCCCGGACAGGGGGCTGGTCGGGGAGCTGTTTTTT
CASSPDRGLVGELFF
>NA|few|TRBV12-3/TRBV12-4|TRBJ2-7
TGTGCCAGCAGGTCCGGGACCCGGATCTACGAGCAGTACTTC
CASRSGTRIYEQYF
>NA|many|TRBV6-7|TRBJ1-5
TGTGCCAGCAGGGAAGGCTCCGGATCTCATCAGCCCCAGCATTTT
CASREGSGSHQPQHF
>NA|NA|TRBV4-3|TRBJ2-1
TGCGCCAGCAGCGATATCGCAGGGGAAGGTAATGAGCAGTTCTTC
CASSDIAGEGNEQFF
>NA|NA|TRBV29-1|TRBJ2-1
TGCAGCGTTGAAGAGGGGCAAATTCGGGGGGCCAGGTATGAGCAGTTCTTC
CSVEEGQIRGARYEQFF
>NA|NA|TRBV2|TRBJ1-5
TGTGCCAGCAGTCCCTCACATCAGCCCCAGCATTTT
CASSPSHQPQHF
>TRBD1|NA|TRBV29-1|TRBJ1-1
TGCAGCGTTGCCCTCTTGACAGGGAGCACTGAAGCTTTCTTT
CSVALLTGSTEAFF
>NA|NA|TRBV3-1|TRBJ2-7
TGTGCCAGCAGCCAAGCCTGGTACGAGCAGTACTTC
CASSQAWYEQYF
>TRBD2|few|TRBV5-1|TRBJ2-5
TGCGCCAGCAGCTTAGGTAGCGGGGGCGAGGAGACCCAGTACTTC
CASSLGSGGEETQYF
>NA|NA|TRBV7-2|TRBJ1-1
TGTGCCAGCAGCGCCTGGGCGGGGGAGAACACTGAAGCTTTCTTT
CASSAWAGENTEAFF
>NA|NA|TRBV5-1|TRBJ2-1
TGCGCCAGCAGCTTGGCCGATGCGAGAAATGAGCAGTTCTTC
CASSLADARNEQFF
>TRBD1|NA|TRBV5-1|TRBJ2-1
TGCGCCAGCAGCTTGTATGGACAGGGGGCACCTGAGCAGTTCTTC
CASSLYGQGAPEQFF
>NA|few|TRBV12-3/TRBV12-4|TRBJ1-6
TGTGCCAGCAGTTACGGGGCAGAGGGTTCACCCCTCCACTTT
CASSYGAEGSPLHF